The text below deals with one T cell receptor (beta chain). These data are taken from a study of PD-L1 blockade in urothelial cancer. Study-wide background: The year 2014 saw patients start atezolizumab, 1,200 mg intravenously every 3 weeks. Specimens of blood held a median count of roughly 140,000 T cells. Analysis of the blood was performed 3 weeks (second dose) and 6 weeks after treatment start.

Described time point: peripheral blood 6 weeks after treatment start. Germline V gives CDR1 SEHNR, CDR2 FQNEAQ (reference sequence). CDR3 size: 15 residues. Trimming removed 1 base from V and 6 bases from J, with 12 bases in between. Profiling relied on immunoSEQ multiplex PCR, and the TCRdb table lists in-frame clones only, not all of them. This table holds about 48,000 clones, approximately 80% found once. This receptor was obtained from a man between 70 and 80 years old with urothelial cancer. The V gene is TRBV7-9, the J gene TRBJ2-2; maybe TRBD1 (5 bases). This material consisted of PBMCs, taken around atezolizumab (anti-PD-L1) treatment. CDR3 region: CASSLVKGNPGELFF. The CDR3 DNA is TGTGCCAGCAGCTTAGTTAAGGGGAATCCCGGGGAGCTGTTTTTT. Drawing the rest from reference TRBV7-9 and TRBJ2-2, the complete variable domain is DTGVSQNPRHKITKRGQNVTFRCDPISEHNRLYWYRQTLGQGPEFLTYFQNEAQLEKSRLLSDRFSAERPKGSFSTLEIQRTEQGDSAMYLCASSLVKGNPGELFFGEGSRLTVL.